These 10 T cell receptor beta chains came from one sample sequenced in a study of OX40 agonist ivuxolimab in advanced cancers. Data came from immunoSEQ multiplex PCR; TCRdb stores just in-frame clones and leaves some out. The sample yields 80,000 to 100,000 clones, roughly 94% seen once. This material consisted of CD4+ or CD8+ T cells sorted from blood, taken in a trial of the OX40 agonist ivuxolimab. The receptors stem from an adult with an advanced solid tumor such as melanoma, head and neck, liver or kidney cancer.

This clone was seen only once. The gene calls are TRBV9 and TRBJ2-3, with 8 nucleotides matching TRBD2. From germline, CDR1 is SGDLS and CDR2 YYNGEE. The CDR3 sequence is 16 residues long. J was trimmed by 1 base and V by 0 bases; bases with no gene match: 4. CDR3 residues: CASSVDSGGRTDTQYF. The CDR3 nucleotides read TGTGCCAGCAGCGTAGACTCGGGAGGGCGCACAGATACGCAGTATTTT. The variable domain in full, completed from reference TRBV9 and TRBJ2-3, reads DSGVTQTPKHLITATGQRVTLRCSPRSGDLSVYWYQQSLDQGLQFLIQYYNGEERAKGNILERFSAQQFPDLHSELNLSSLELGDSALYFCASSVDSGGRTDTQYFGPGTRLTVL.

The J gene is TRBJ2-1, the V gene TRBV30; 8 bases fit TRBD2. Germline V CDR1 and CDR2: GTSNPN, SVGIG (reference sequence). The V segment lost 0 bases and the J segment 9 bases; nucleotides outside the gene matches: 19. The length of the CDR3 is 18 residues. The CDR3 loop is CAWSVRVNGRPRGGEQFF. The CDR3 DNA reads TGTGCCTGGAGTGTACGTGTCAACGGGAGGCCCCGGGGGGGTGAGCAGTTCTTC.

The table lists this clone with a count of one. The chain couples TRBV18 to TRBJ1-1; 7 nucleotides match TRBD1. CDR1 is KGHSH and CDR2 is LQKENI in the germline V gene. The CDR3 totals 13 residues. The V and J ends lost 3 bases and 4 bases, in that order; junction bases with no gene match: 2. The CDR3 loop is CASSPDRATEAFF. CDR3 sequence (DNA): TGTGCCAGCTCACCCGACAGGGCCACTGAAGCTTTCTTT.

This chain links TRBV18 with TRBJ1-5; D is unresolved. The CDR3 covers 16 residues. The V end lost 5 bases, the J end lost 0 bases, and 14 bases lay between the germline ends. CDR1 and CDR2 from the germline V gene are KGHSH and LQKENI. CDR3 residues: CASSGEVPYSNQPQHF. CDR3 sequence (DNA): TGTGCCAGCTCAGGGGAGGTGCCCTATAGCAATCAGCCCCAGCATTTT.

The chain combines TRBV5-4 with TRBJ1-2; TRBD1 matches at 7 bases. The CDR3 has 12 amino acids. Trimming took 10 bases from V and 3 from J; bases not matched to a gene: 6. Per the germline V gene, CDR1 is SGHNT and CDR2 is YYREEE (reference sequence). This CDR3 is CASTQGDYGYTF. The CDR3 coding sequence is TGTGCCTCGACTCAGGGGGACTATGGCTACACCTTC.

The V call is TRBV7-9, the J call TRBJ1-4; D gene unclear. Germline V gives CDR1 SEHNR, CDR2 FQNEAQ (reference sequence). The germline V and J ends were trimmed by 2 bases and 3 bases, with 10 bases remaining between them. The CDR3 contains 15 residues. In nucleotides, the CDR3 is TGTGCCAGCAGCTTAATTCCGCAGGCTAATGAAAAACTGTTTTTT. This encodes CASSLIPQANEKLFF. Full variable domain (missing parts from reference TRBV7-9 and TRBJ1-4): DTGVSQNPRHKITKRGQNVTFRCDPISEHNRLYWYRQTLGQGPEFLTYFQNEAQLEKSRLLSDRFSAERPKGSFSTLEIQRTEQGDSAMYLCASSLIPQANEKLFFGSGTQLSVL.

The V gene is TRBV9, the J gene TRBJ1-2, with D unclear. Germline values: CDR1 SGDLS, CDR2 YYNGEE. The CDR3 consists of 13 residues. Trimming took 0 bases from V and 6 from J, leaving 9 bases between them. CDR3 in DNA: TGTGCCAGCAGCGTAGGGGCGGGGAATGGCTACACCTTC. This gives the protein CASSVGAGNGYTF. Full variable domain (missing parts from reference TRBV9 and TRBJ1-2): DSGVTQTPKHLITATGQRVTLRCSPRSGDLSVYWYQQSLDQGLQFLIQYYNGEERAKGNILERFSAQQFPDLHSELNLSSLELGDSALYFCASSVGAGNGYTFGSGTRLTVV.

The rearrangement links TRBV5-4 to TRBJ2-1; 12 bases line up with TRBD2. This CDR3 contains 16 residues. V shed 4 bases and J 7 bases; nucleotides not matched to a gene: 9. CDR1 and CDR2 (germline): SGHNT, YYREEE (reference sequence). The DNA for the CDR3 is TGTGCCAGCAGCCTAGGACTAGCGGGAATAGGGAATGAGCAGTTCTTC. Protein sequence: CASSLGLAGIGNEQFF.

The chain combines TRBV7-3 with TRBJ2-6; 10 bases align to TRBD2. CDR3 length equals 21 residues. The trim removed 1 base at V and 1 base at J, leaving 13 bases unmatched. Germline CDR1 and CDR2: SGHTA and FQGTGA. The CDR3 protein is CASSLRRPSGRLNSGANVLTF. Written as DNA, the CDR3 is TGTGCCAGCAGCTTAAGAAGGCCTAGCGGGAGACTTAATTCTGGGGCCAACGTCCTGACTTTC. The full variable domain, completed using reference TRBV7-3 and TRBJ2-6, is GAGVSQTPSNKVTEKGKYVELRCDPISGHTALYWYRQSLGQGPEFLIYFQGTGAADDSGLPNDRFFAVRPEGSVSTLKIQRTERGDSAVYLCASSLRRPSGRLNSGANVLTFGAGSRLTVL.

The V gene is TRBV19, the J gene TRBJ1-4, with 8 bases that match TRBD1. This CDR3 is 12 amino acids long. Germline values: CDR1 LNHDA, CDR2 SQIVND (reference sequence). After removal of 7 bases from V and 10 bases from J, the junction contained 5 bases not matched to a gene. Written as DNA, the CDR3 is TGTGCCAGTACCTTTGGGACAGGAAAACTGTTTTTT. It is translated as CASTFGTGKLFF.